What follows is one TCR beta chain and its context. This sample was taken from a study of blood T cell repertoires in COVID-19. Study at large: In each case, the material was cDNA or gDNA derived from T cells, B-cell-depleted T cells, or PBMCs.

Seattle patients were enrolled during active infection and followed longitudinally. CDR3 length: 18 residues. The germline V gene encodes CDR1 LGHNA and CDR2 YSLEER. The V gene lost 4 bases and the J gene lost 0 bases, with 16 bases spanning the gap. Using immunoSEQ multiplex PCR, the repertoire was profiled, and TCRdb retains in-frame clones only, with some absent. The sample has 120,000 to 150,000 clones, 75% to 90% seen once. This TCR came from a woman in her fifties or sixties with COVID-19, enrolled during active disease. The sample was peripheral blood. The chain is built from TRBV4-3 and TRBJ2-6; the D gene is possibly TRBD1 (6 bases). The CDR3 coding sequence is TGCGCCAGCAGCCCCGCAGGGGTTTTGAGCTCTGGGGCCAACGTCCTGACTTTC. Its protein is CASSPAGVLSSGANVLTF.